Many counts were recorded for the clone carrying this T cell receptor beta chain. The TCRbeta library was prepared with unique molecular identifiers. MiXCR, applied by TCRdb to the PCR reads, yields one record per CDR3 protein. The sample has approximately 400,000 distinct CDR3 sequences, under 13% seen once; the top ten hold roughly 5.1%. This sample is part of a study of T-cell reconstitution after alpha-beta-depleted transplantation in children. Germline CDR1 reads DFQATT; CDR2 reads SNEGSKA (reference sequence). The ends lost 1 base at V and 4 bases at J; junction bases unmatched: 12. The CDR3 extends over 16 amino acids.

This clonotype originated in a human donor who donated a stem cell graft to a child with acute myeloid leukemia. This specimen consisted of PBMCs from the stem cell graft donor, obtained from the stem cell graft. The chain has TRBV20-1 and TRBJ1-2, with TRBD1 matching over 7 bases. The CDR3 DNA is TGCAGTGCTAGAGTCCGGGACAGTGGGACCATCTATGGCTACACCTTC. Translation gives CSARVRDSGTIYGYTF.